The rows below give T cell receptor beta chains drawn from one sample of a study of identifying expanded T cells in peripheral blood. Some clones are missing from TCRdb's copy, which holds only in-frame ones; the method was immunoSEQ multiplex PCR. The sample lists 100,000 or so clones; approximately 88% were seen once. The sample consisted of blood. Receptors originate from a person aged 18 to 75 in good health. Both conserved end residues are part of each CDR3. A D gene is named only where the DNA matches it firmly. Rows may omit the clone size; those that give it use once, few, many or a size class.

clone size	V gene	D gene	J gene	CDR3 protein	CDR3 DNA
.	TRBV12-5	TRBD1	TRBJ1-1	CASGWGTGRAMNTEAFF	TGTGCTAGTGGTTGGGGGACAGGGCGAGCCATGAACACTGAAGCTTTCTTT
.	TRBV6-6	.	TRBJ2-7	CASSYRPGYEQYF	TGTGCCAGCAGTTACAGGCCGGGCTACGAGCAGTACTTC
.	TRBV6-4	TRBD2	TRBJ2-2	CASSDTLGGVPTGELFF	TGTGCCAGCAGTGATACTCTGGGAGGGGTTCCGACCGGGGAGCTGTTTTTT
.	TRBV6-5	TRBD2	TRBJ2-7	CASSSQGGSYEQYF	TGTGCCAGCAGTAGCCAGGGAGGGTCCTACGAGCAGTACTTC
.	TRBV11-2	TRBD2	TRBJ2-7	CASSLALGTSGIPYEQYF	TGTGCCAGCAGCTTAGCCCTCGGGACTAGCGGTATACCCTACGAGCAGTACTTC
once	TRBV29-1	.	TRBJ2-7	CSVPKAAQGYEQYF	TGCAGCGTGCCCAAGGCCGCGCAGGGCTACGAGCAGTACTTC
.	TRBV30	.	TRBJ2-3	CASDGITDTQYF	TGTGCCTCAGACGGAATCACAGATACGCAGTATTTT
.	TRBV11-2	.	TRBJ2-7	CASSLGLTIQYF	TGTGCCAGCAGCTTAGGTTTAACAATACAGTACTTC
.	TRBV9	.	TRBJ2-1	CASSVLGGPLYNEQFF	TGTGCCAGCAGCGTATTGGGGGGGCCCCTCTACAATGAGCAGTTCTTC
once	TRBV6-5	TRBD1	TRBJ1-1	CASSLRQGEAFF	TGTGCCAGCAGTTTACGACAGGGTGAAGCTTTCTTT
.	TRBV7-2	TRBD1	TRBJ2-6	CASSNRGSSSGANVLTF	TGTGCCAGCAGCAACAGGGGGAGCAGCTCTGGGGCCAACGTCCTGACTTTC
.	TRBV7-9	.	TRBJ1-2	CASSTTGISSYTF	TGTGCCAGCAGCACCACAGGCATTTCAAGCTACACCTTC
.	TRBV18	.	TRBJ1-1	CASSPLGGTTEAFF	TGTGCCAGCTCACCACTCGGCGGCACCACTGAAGCTTTCTTT
.	TRBV6-5	.	TRBJ2-2	CASSYWGKGTGELFF	TGTGCCAGCAGTTACTGGGGGAAGGGGACCGGGGAGCTGTTTTTT
.	TRBV5-4	TRBD2	TRBJ2-1	CASSLAASGVYNEQFF	TGTGCCAGCAGCTTGGCGGCTAGCGGGGTTTACAATGAGCAGTTCTTC
.	TRBV7-2	.	TRBJ2-7	CASSFLYEQYF	TGTGCCAGCAGCTTCTTGTACGAGCAGTACTTC
once	TRBV7-8	TRBD1	TRBJ1-6	CASSLRQGVNSPLHF	TGTGCCAGCAGCCTAAGACAGGGAGTAAATTCACCCCTCCACTTT
.	TRBV4-2	.	TRBJ2-2	CASSAGAGELFF	TGTGCCAGCAGCGCAGGGGCCGGGGAGCTGTTTTTT
.	TRBV30	TRBD2	TRBJ2-3	CATSAGGPADTQYF	TGTGCGACATCCGCGGGGGGGCCCGCAGATACGCAGTATTTT
.	TRBV5-5	TRBD1	TRBJ1-2	CASSSRTGGFVGYTF	TGTGCCAGCAGCTCCCGGACAGGGGGCTTCGTAGGCTACACCTTC
.	TRBV29-1	TRBD1	TRBJ1-4	CSVEDGDSSNEKLFF	TGCAGCGTTGAAGATGGGGACAGTTCTAATGAAAAACTGTTTTTT
.	TRBV14	.	TRBJ2-7	CASSPFYIWRAGEQYF	TGTGCCAGCAGCCCCTTTTACATTTGGAGGGCCGGCGAGCAGTACTTC
few	TRBV6-5	.	TRBJ1-2	CASSYSQYYGYTF	TGTGCCAGCAGTTACTCGCAGTACTATGGCTACACCTTC
.	TRBV7-6	.	TRBJ1-3	CASSLDVGSGNTIYF	TGTGCCAGCAGCTTAGATGTAGGTTCTGGAAACACCATATATTTT
once	TRBV6-5	.	TRBJ1-1	CASLTSGRKRAFF	TGTGCCAGCCTAACCTCGGGCAGGAAGCGAGCTTTCTTT
.	TRBV19	.	TRBJ1-5	CASTEQVRSNQPQHF	TGTGCCAGTACTGAACAGGTCAGAAGCAATCAGCCCCAGCATTTT
.	TRBV7-8	.	TRBJ2-2	CASSYTGTVNTGELFF	TGTGCCAGCAGCTACACCGGGACGGTAAACACCGGGGAGCTGTTTTTT
few	TRBV6-5	.	TRBJ2-3	CASSSEMALTDTQYF	TGTGCCAGCAGTAGCGAGATGGCCCTCACAGATACGCAGTATTTT
.	TRBV27	TRBD2	TRBJ2-3	CASTPGRGKASTDTQYF	TGTGCCAGCACTCCAGGGAGGGGAAAGGCTAGCACAGATACGCAGTATTTT
.	TRBV10-3	.	TRBJ1-2	CAISGWQGDGYTF	TGTGCCATCAGTGGGTGGCAAGGGGATGGCTACACCTTC
once	TRBV2	TRBD2	TRBJ2-3	CASSLNSGTTDTQYF	TGTGCCAGCAGTCTTAATAGCGGGACCACAGATACGCAGTATTTT
.	TRBV11-2	.	TRBJ2-2	CASSPDTGELFF	TGTGCCAGCAGCCCGGACACCGGGGAGCTGTTTTTT
.	TRBV5-4	TRBD2	TRBJ2-3	CASSPSGGGADTQYF	TGTGCCAGCAGCCCTAGCGGGGGGGGCGCAGATACGCAGTATTTT
.	TRBV29-1	TRBD1	TRBJ1-4	CSVLSPGQGVCKLFF	TGCAGCGTTTTATCCCCTGGACAGGGTGTCTGCAAACTGTTTTTT
.	TRBV9	.	TRBJ1-2	CASSVAGEANYGYTF	TGTGCCAGCAGCGTAGCGGGTGAAGCTAACTATGGCTACACCTTC
.	TRBV7-9	.	TRBJ1-1	CASGGTEAFF	TGTGCCAGCGGGGGGACTGAAGCTTTCTTT
.	TRBV13	.	TRBJ1-2	CASSFGGFYGYTF	TGTGCCAGCAGCTTCGGGGGATTCTATGGCTACACCTTC
.	TRBV4-3	.	TRBJ1-4	CASSHLLGDEKLFF	TGCGCCAGCAGCCACCTCTTAGGGGACGAAAAACTGTTTTTT
.	TRBV7-2	.	TRBJ2-5	CASSLEFSSGETQYF	TGTGCCAGCAGCTTAGAATTCTCTAGTGGCGAGACCCAGTACTTC
.	TRBV5-1	TRBD1	TRBJ1-1	CASSLGQGGLAFF	TGCGCCAGCAGCCTGGGACAGGGGGGATTGGCTTTCTTT
once	TRBV4-3	.	TRBJ2-1	CASSPRTGSYNEQFF	TGCGCCAGCAGCCCGCGGACTGGAAGTTACAATGAGCAGTTCTTC